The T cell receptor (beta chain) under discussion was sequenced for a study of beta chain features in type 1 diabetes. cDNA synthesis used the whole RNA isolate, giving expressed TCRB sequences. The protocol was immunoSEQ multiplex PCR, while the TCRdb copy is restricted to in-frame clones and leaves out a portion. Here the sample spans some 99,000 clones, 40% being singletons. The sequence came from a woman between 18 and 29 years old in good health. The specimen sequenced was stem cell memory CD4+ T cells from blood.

CDR3 protein: CASSIRTTTGELFF. DNA for the CDR3: TGTGCCAGTAGTATTCGGACAACGACCGGGGAGCTGTTTTTT. J is TRBJ2-2 and V is TRBV19; tentatively, D is TRBD1 (5 bases). The CDR3 runs to 14 residues. Between the trimmed V and J ends, which lost 3 bases and 5 bases, there was a span of 10 bases. Per germline, CDR1 LNHDA and CDR2 SQIVND (reference sequence).